This TCR beta chain was captured in a study of post-analysis software for immune sequencing data. V lost 7 bases and J 9 bases, leaving 16 bases between the germline ends. Germline V gene lookup returns CDR1 WSHSY and CDR2 SAAADI. The CDR3 has 13 amino acids. General study results and limits: TRBV segments more frequent in patients than in controls numbered a few and included TRBV5-6, TRBV5-1 and TRBV20-1. Samples from one preparation batch, clustered by F measure, grouped strongly together.

Built from TCR beta cDNA, the libraries had unique molecular identifiers in them. Input amounts of roughly 0.85 to 11 million T cells were used. These gave 500,000 or so cDNA molecules, so each molecule approximated one T cell. TCRdb analysed the PCR reads with MiXCR anew, one entry per CDR3 protein. This sample carries 430,000 or so distinct CDR3 sequences, less than 40% of them seen once, and the ten largest clones take around 8%. This clonotype was found a few times. Its cognate antigen is unknown. The V call is TRBV10-2, the J call TRBJ2-1; no definite D call. The source is a girl between 2 and 10 years old with multiple sclerosis. Sequenced: blood. The CDR3 sequence is CASIVNIDSEQFF. For the CDR3, the DNA is TGCGCCAGCATCGTCAACATCGATAGTGAGCAGTTCTTC.